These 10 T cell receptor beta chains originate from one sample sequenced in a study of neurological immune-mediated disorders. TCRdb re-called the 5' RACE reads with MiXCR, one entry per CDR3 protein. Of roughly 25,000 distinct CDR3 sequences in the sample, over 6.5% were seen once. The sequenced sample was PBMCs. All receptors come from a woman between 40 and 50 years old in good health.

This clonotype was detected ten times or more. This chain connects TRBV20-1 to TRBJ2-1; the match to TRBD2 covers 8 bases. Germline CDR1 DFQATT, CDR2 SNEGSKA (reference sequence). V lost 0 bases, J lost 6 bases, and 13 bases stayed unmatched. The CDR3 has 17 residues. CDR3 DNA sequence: TGCAGTGCTAGAGATCAAGACGGGAGGGCCCTTGGCAATGAGCAGTTCTTC. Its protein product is CSARDQDGRALGNEQFF.

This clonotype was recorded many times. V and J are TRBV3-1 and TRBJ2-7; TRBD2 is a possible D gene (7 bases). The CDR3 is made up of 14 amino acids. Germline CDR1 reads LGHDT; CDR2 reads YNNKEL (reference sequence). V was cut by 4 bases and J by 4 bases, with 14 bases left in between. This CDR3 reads CASSLGGGWYEQYF. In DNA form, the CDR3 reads TGTGCCAGCAGCCTTGGGGGGGGCTGGTACGAGCAGTACTTC.

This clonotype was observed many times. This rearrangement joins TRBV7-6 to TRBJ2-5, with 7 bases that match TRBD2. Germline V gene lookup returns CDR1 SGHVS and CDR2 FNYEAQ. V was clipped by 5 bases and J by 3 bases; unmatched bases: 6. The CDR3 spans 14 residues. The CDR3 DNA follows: TGTGCCAGCAGCCGTTCTAGCGGTAAAGAGACCCAGTACTTC. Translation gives CASSRSSGKETQYF.

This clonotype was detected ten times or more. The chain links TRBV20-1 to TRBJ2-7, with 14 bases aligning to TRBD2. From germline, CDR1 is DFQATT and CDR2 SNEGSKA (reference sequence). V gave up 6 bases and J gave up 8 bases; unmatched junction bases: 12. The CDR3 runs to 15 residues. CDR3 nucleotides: TGCAGTGCGCGGGCGGAGGGACTAGCGGGAGCCAAGCAGTACTTC. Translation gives CSARAEGLAGAKQYF.

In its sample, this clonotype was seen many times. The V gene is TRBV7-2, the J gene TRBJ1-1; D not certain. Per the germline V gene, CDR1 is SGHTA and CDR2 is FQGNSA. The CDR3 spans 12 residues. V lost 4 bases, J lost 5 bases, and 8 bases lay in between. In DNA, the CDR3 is TGTGCCAGCAGCTACCAGAGAACTGAAGCTTTCTTT. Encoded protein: CASSYQRTEAFF.

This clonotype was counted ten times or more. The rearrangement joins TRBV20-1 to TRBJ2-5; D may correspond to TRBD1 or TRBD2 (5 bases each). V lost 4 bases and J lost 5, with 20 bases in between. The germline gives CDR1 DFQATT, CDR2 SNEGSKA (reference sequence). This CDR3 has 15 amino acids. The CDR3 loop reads CSAIYQGQTGETQYF. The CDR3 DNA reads TGCAGTGCTATTTATCAGGGCCAGACGGGGGAGACCCAGTACTTC.

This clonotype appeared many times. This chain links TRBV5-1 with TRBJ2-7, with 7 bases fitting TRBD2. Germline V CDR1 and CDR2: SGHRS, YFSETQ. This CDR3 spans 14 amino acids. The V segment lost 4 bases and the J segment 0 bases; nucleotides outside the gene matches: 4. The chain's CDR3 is CASSPGLRSYEQYF. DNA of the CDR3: TGCGCCAGCAGCCCGGGACTACGCTCCTACGAGCAGTACTTC.

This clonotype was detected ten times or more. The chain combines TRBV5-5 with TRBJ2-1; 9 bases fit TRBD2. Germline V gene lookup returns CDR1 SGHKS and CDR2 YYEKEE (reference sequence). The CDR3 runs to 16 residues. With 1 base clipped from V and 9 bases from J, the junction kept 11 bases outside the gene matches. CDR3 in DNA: TGTGCCAGCAGCTTGTCCGAAGCGGGAGGAGTTGGTGAGCAGTTCTTC. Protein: CASSLSEAGGVGEQFF.

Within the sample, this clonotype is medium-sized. This CDR3 is CASSLGLAGNTGELFF. CDR3 nucleotide sequence: TGTGCCAGCAGCCTTGGACTAGCGGGAAACACCGGGGAGCTGTTTTTT. The chain joins TRBV12-3 or TRBV12-4 to TRBJ2-2; 12 bases fit TRBD2. V lost 6 bases, J lost 2 bases, and 4 bases stayed unmatched. The CDR3 consists of 16 residues.

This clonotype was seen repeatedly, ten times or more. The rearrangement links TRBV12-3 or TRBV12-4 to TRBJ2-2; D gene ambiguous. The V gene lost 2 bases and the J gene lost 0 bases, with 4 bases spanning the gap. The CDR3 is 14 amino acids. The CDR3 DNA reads TGTGCCAGCAGTTTACAGGCGAACACCGGGGAGCTGTTTTTT. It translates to CASSLQANTGELFF.